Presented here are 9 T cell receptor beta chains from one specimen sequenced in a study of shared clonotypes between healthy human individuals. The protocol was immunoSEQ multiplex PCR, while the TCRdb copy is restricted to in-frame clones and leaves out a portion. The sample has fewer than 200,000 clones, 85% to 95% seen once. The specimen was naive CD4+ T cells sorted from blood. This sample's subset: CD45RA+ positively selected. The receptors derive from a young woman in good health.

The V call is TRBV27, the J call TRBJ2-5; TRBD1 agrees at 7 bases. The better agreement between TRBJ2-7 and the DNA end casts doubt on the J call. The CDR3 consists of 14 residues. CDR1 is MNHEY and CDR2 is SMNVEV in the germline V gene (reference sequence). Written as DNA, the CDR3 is TGTGCCAGCAGTTTAGCCAGGGGGAGAGACGAGCAGTACTTC. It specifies CASSLARGRDEQYF.

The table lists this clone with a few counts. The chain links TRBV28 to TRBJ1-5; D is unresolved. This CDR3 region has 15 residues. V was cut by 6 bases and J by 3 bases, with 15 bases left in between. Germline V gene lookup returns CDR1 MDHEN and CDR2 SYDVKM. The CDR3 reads CASRVQLGNNQPQHF. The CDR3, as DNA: TGTGCCAGCAGGGTACAACTGGGGAACAATCAGCCCCAGCATTTT.

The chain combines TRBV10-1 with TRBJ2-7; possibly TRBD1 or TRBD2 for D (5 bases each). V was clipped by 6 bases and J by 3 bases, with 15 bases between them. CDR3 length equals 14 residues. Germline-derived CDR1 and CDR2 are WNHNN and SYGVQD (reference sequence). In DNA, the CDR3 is TGCGCCAGCAGCGCCGGGACCGGCGGCTACGAGCAGTACTTC. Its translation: CASSAGTGGYEQYF.

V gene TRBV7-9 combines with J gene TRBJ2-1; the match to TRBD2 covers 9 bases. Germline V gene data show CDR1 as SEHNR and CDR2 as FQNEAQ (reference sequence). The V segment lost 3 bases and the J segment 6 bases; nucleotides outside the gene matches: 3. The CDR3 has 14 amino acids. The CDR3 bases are TGTGCCAGCAGCTTCGGACTAGCGATCAATGAGCAGTTCTTC. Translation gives CASSFGLAINEQFF. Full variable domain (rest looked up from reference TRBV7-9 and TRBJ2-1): DTGVSQNPRHKITKRGQNVTFRCDPISEHNRLYWYRQTLGQGPEFLTYFQNEAQLEKSRLLSDRFSAERPKGSFSTLEIQRTEQGDSAMYLCASSFGLAINEQFFGPGTRLTVL.

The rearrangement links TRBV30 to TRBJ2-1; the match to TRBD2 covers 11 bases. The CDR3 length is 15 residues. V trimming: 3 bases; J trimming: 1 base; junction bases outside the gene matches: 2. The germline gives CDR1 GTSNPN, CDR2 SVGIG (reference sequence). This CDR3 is CAWRGTSGSYNEQFF. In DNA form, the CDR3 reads TGTGCCTGGAGGGGGACTAGCGGTTCCTACAATGAGCAGTTCTTC.

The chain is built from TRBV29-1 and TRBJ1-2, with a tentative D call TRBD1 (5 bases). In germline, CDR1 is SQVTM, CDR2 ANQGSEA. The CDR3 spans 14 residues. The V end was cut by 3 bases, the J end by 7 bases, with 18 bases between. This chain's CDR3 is CSVDRVSFAGGYTF. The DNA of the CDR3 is TGCAGCGTTGACAGGGTTAGTTTCGCGGGTGGCTACACCTTC.

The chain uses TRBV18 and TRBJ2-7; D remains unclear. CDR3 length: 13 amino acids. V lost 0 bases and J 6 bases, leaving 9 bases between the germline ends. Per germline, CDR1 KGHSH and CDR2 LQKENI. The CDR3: CASSPPVGREQYF. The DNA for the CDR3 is TGTGCCAGCTCACCACCCGTTGGGCGCGAGCAGTACTTC.

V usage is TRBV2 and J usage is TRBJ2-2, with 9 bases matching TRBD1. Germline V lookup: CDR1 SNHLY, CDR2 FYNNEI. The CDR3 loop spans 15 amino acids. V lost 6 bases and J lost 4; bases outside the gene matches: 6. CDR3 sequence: CASRPQGATTGELFF. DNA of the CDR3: TGTGCCAGCAGACCACAGGGGGCGACCACCGGGGAGCTGTTTTTT.

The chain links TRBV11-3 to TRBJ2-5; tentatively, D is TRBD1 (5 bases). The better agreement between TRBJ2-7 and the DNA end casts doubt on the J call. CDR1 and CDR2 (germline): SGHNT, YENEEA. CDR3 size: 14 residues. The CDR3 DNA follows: TGTGCCAGCAGTCCTCGACAGAGCTCCTACGAGCAGTACTTC. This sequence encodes CASSPRQSSYEQYF.